The 13 T cell receptor beta chains in this list originate from one sample, sequenced in a study of a mutant IDH1 vaccine in newly diagnosed glioma. These receptors' targets are unknown. TCRdb keeps only in-frame clones here, not all; method: immunoSEQ multiplex PCR. The table includes over 35,000 clones, about four fifths detected once. Indicated time point: week 23, last vaccination. Vaccination comprised doses that each held 300 ug of mutant IDH1 20-mer peptide, plus topical imiquimod. Sequenced here: PBMCs, sampled from a glioma patient whose treatment included an IDH1 peptide vaccine. These receptors were taken from a man aged 35 to 55 with glioma.

The chain combines TRBV6-4 with TRBJ2-1, with 12 bases fitting TRBD2. V was pared by 0 bases and J by 7 bases, with 1 base of the junction left unmatched. Germline CDR1 MRHNA, CDR2 SNTAGT. The CDR3 extends over 15 amino acids. CDR3 sequence: CASSDSTSGSNEQFF. In DNA, the CDR3 is TGTGCCAGCAGTGACTCGACTAGCGGGAGTAATGAGCAGTTCTTC.

The rearrangement uses TRBV7-2 and TRBJ2-3; 12 positions match TRBD2. Trimming cost V 5 bases and J 9 bases; bases outside gene matches: 15. The CDR3 length is 17 residues. Germline CDR1 SGHTA, CDR2 FQGNSA. As DNA, the CDR3 is TGTGCCAGCAGCCAGAGACCGGGACTAGCGGGTCCAATGACGCAGTATTTT. Its protein product is CASSQRPGLAGPMTQYF.

This chain connects TRBV19 to TRBJ1-2; 7 bases line up with TRBD1. V was clipped by 1 base and J by 2 bases; unmatched bases: 7. The CDR3 has 16 residues. Germline loops: CDR1 LNHDA, CDR2 SQIVND (reference sequence). The CDR3 loop is CASSIGSTGSNYGYTF. Here the CDR3 DNA reads TGTGCCAGTAGTATAGGATCGACAGGGTCGAACTATGGCTACACCTTC. The full variable domain, with the rest looked up from reference TRBV19 and TRBJ1-2, is DGGITQSPKYLFRKEGQNVTLSCEQNLNHDAMYWYRQDPGQGLRLIYYSQIVNDFQKGDIAEGYSVSREKKESFPLTVTSAQKNPTAFYLCASSIGSTGSNYGYTFGSGTRLTVV.

This chain connects TRBV19 to TRBJ2-1; no reliable D call. The V end lost 3 bases, the J end lost 7 bases, and 7 bases lay between the germline ends. This CDR3 contains 12 residues. Germline CDR1 reads LNHDA; CDR2 reads SQIVND (reference sequence). CDR3 nucleotides: TGTGCCAGTAGTATGATGGGTAATGAGCAGTTCTTC. Translated, it gives CASSMMGNEQFF.

The V call is TRBV19, the J call TRBJ2-1; maybe TRBD2 (6 bases). The CDR3 is 17 amino acids. V lost 3 bases and J lost 10, with 25 bases in between. Germline V gene lookup returns CDR1 LNHDA and CDR2 SQIVND (reference sequence). The CDR3 sequence: CASSMRYRGRGNREQFF. CDR3 DNA sequence: TGTGCCAGTAGTATGCGGTATAGGGGACGCGGGAATCGAGAGCAGTTCTTC.

This clone was observed a few times. This chain joins TRBV4-2 and TRBJ2-2, with D perhaps TRBD2 (6 bases). V lost 0 bases and J lost 5, with 13 bases in between. CDR3 size: 16 residues. Germline V gene lookup returns CDR1 LGHNA and CDR2 YNFKEQ. The CDR3 DNA is TGTGCCAGCAGCCAAGATCATTTCGGGGGAACCGGGGAGCTGTTTTTT. This codes for CASSQDHFGGTGELFF.

This chain uses TRBV19 with TRBJ2-3; a possible D gene is TRBD2 (5 bases). Between the trimmed V and J ends, which lost 3 bases and 2 bases, there was a span of 12 bases. The CDR3 covers 15 residues. Germline V CDR1 and CDR2: LNHDA, SQIVND (reference sequence). DNA for the CDR3: TGTGCCAGTAGTATCGCAGGACTTCCCACAGATACGCAGTATTTT. It specifies CASSIAGLPTDTQYF.

This clone was observed once. J is TRBJ2-1 and V is TRBV4-2, with TRBD2 identical over 11 bases. The V segment lost 2 bases and the J segment 0 bases; nucleotides outside the gene matches: 3. Germline CDR1 and CDR2: LGHNA and YNFKEQ. The CDR3 contains 17 residues. Here the CDR3 DNA reads TGTGCCAGCAGCCAACCCGGGACTAGCGGCTCCTACAATGAGCAGTTCTTC. Translated, it gives CASSQPGTSGSYNEQFF.

This clone has more than one count but fewer than ten. V gene TRBV30 combines with J gene TRBJ1-3; D is unresolved. The CDR3 is 13 residues long. Trimming took 3 bases from V and 4 from J, leaving 10 bases between them. Germline V gene data show CDR1 as GTSNPN and CDR2 as SVGIG (reference sequence). CDR3 DNA: TGTGCCTGGAGCAAAGGGTACGGAAACACCATATATTTT. This gives the protein CAWSKGYGNTIYF.

The chain couples TRBV28 to TRBJ2-7, with TRBD2 matching over 11 bases. Germline CDR1 and CDR2: MDHEN and SYDVKM. The CDR3 has 16 residues. V lost 2 bases, J lost 4 bases, and 7 bases stayed unmatched. CDR3 nucleotides: TGTGCCAGCAGTTTACCTATAGCGGGAGGGCCGTACGAGCAGTACTTC. Its protein product is CASSLPIAGGPYEQYF.

V and J are TRBV19 and TRBJ1-5; D possibly corresponds to TRBD1 (5 bases). The V end lost 7 bases, the J end lost 2 bases, and 15 bases lay between the germline ends. The CDR3 extends over 15 amino acids. Germline lookup yields CDR1 LNHDA and CDR2 SQIVND (reference sequence). The CDR3 DNA sequence: TGTGCCAGTAACTCGGGAGGGGTAGGCAATCAGCCCCAGCATTTT. Its protein is CASNSGGVGNQPQHF.

The V and J genes are TRBV6-1 and TRBJ1-2; D gene uncertain. The CDR3 is 14 residues long. From germline, CDR1 is MNHNS and CDR2 SASEGT. Deletions cut 4 bases from V and 4 bases from J, with 13 bases between. DNA of the CDR3: TGTGCCAGCAGTGTGGTAGGCTCTACCTATGGCTACACCTTC. Translating gives CASSVVGSTYGYTF.

V is TRBV7-6 and J is TRBJ1-1; a possible D gene is TRBD1 (5 bases). Trimming pared 1 base from V and 4 bases from J, leaving 7 bases between. In germline, CDR1 is SGHVS, CDR2 FNYEAQ. The CDR3 sequence is 13 residues long. Here the CDR3 DNA reads TGTGCCAGCAGCTTAGGGGACGGCACTGAAGCTTTCTTT. Amino acid sequence: CASSLGDGTEAFF.